These T cell receptor beta chains were read from a single sample in a study of cytomegalovirus exposure and HLA in healthy donors. TCRdb's table, derived via immunoSEQ multiplex PCR, lists solely in-frame clones and lacks some. The table lists some 40,000 clones, 65% to 90% of them singletons. The sequenced sample was PBMCs. These receptors were obtained from a young woman in good health and CMV-seropositive. Both conserved end residues are part of each CDR3. Each record gives: J gene, clone size, V gene, D gene, CDR3 DNA, CDR3 protein. The D gene is left open where the match is weak. A clone size is listed for some rows: how often the clone was seen (once, few, many), or a class if it is expanded.

j_gene: TRBJ2-7
abundance: NA
v_gene: TRBV7-2
d_gene: NA
CDR3nt: TGTGCCAGCAGCCTAGACATGAGGCGGGCCGAGCAGTACTTC
CDR3aa: CASSLDMRRAEQYF

j_gene: TRBJ2-3
abundance: NA
v_gene: TRBV10-3
d_gene: NA
CDR3nt: TGTGCCATCAGTGATGGTAAGGGGACAGATACGCAGTATTTT
CDR3aa: CAISDGKGTDTQYF

j_gene: TRBJ2-3
abundance: few
v_gene: TRBV9
d_gene: TRBD2
CDR3nt: TGTGCCAGCAGCCGGGACTACTCGACTAGCACAGATACGCAGTATTTT
CDR3aa: CASSRDYSTSTDTQYF

j_gene: TRBJ2-5
abundance: NA
v_gene: TRBV6-4
d_gene: TRBD2
CDR3nt: TGTGCCAGCCGCTCGCTAGCGGGGGGAATTGGTTTGAGAGAGACCCAGTACTTC
CDR3aa: CASRSLAGGIGLRETQYF

j_gene: TRBJ2-1
abundance: NA
v_gene: TRBV10-3
d_gene: NA
CDR3nt: TGTGCCATCAGTGACTCTGGGGCTGAGCAGTTCTTC
CDR3aa: CAISDSGAEQFF

j_gene: TRBJ1-1
abundance: once
v_gene: TRBV7-9
d_gene: TRBD1
CDR3nt: TGTGCCAGCAGCTTATTCGCTAGGGGGCCCGAGTATATTAACACTGAAGCTTTCTTT
CDR3aa: CASSLFARGPEYINTEAFF

j_gene: TRBJ2-1
abundance: NA
v_gene: TRBV25-1
d_gene: TRBD2
CDR3nt: TGTGCCAGCAGTTTAGCGGGAGGACCACATGAGCAGTTCTTC
CDR3aa: CASSLAGGPHEQFF

j_gene: TRBJ2-4
abundance: NA
v_gene: TRBV2
d_gene: NA
CDR3nt: TGTGCCAGCACCATAGGACAGTTCATTCAGTACTTC
CDR3aa: CASTIGQFIQYF

j_gene: TRBJ2-3
abundance: few
v_gene: TRBV6-4
d_gene: TRBD2
CDR3nt: TGTGCCAGCAGTGACTCCGGGACTAGCGGGGGGGATACGCAGTATTTT
CDR3aa: CASSDSGTSGGDTQYF

j_gene: TRBJ1-5
abundance: NA
v_gene: TRBV19
d_gene: NA
CDR3nt: TGTGCCAGTAGTAATGGGGGGGGGCTAAATCAGCCCCAGCATTTT
CDR3aa: CASSNGGGLNQPQHF

j_gene: TRBJ2-7
abundance: once
v_gene: TRBV4-2
d_gene: NA
CDR3nt: TGTGCCAGCAGCCAAGAGCCTTCCCGGGACTTAACCTACGAGCAGTACTTC
CDR3aa: CASSQEPSRDLTYEQYF

j_gene: TRBJ1-5
abundance: NA
v_gene: TRBV7-6
d_gene: NA
CDR3nt: TGTGCCAGCAGCTTAGCGGAGGGGTCGAAACAGCCCCAGCATTTT
CDR3aa: CASSLAEGSKQPQHF

j_gene: TRBJ2-3
abundance: few
v_gene: TRBV27
d_gene: TRBD1
CDR3nt: TGTGCCAGCAGTTTAACTGGGACAGGAGGGAGAGATACGCAGTATTTT
CDR3aa: CASSLTGTGGRDTQYF

j_gene: TRBJ2-7
abundance: NA
v_gene: TRBV18
d_gene: TRBD2
CDR3nt: TGTGCCAGCTCACCACAGACTAGCTTTCGCGAGCAGTACTTC
CDR3aa: CASSPQTSFREQYF

j_gene: TRBJ2-1
abundance: NA
v_gene: TRBV7-2
d_gene: TRBD2
CDR3nt: TGTGCCAGCGGGGAGGGGACTAGCGGGGGTGATGAGCAGTTCTTC
CDR3aa: CASGEGTSGGDEQFF

j_gene: TRBJ2-7
abundance: NA
v_gene: TRBV9
d_gene: NA
CDR3nt: TGTGCCAGCAACGGGTGCGTGAACGAGCAGTACTTC
CDR3aa: CASNGCVNEQYF

j_gene: TRBJ2-5
abundance: NA
v_gene: TRBV11-3
d_gene: NA
CDR3nt: TGTGCCAGCAGCTTAGGGCGGGAATCGCGGGAGACCCAGTACTTC
CDR3aa: CASSLGRESRETQYF

j_gene: TRBJ2-1
abundance: once
v_gene: TRBV19
d_gene: TRBD2
CDR3nt: TGTGCCAGTAGTCCACAAGCGGGGGGTTGGGGGGTCAATGAGCAGTTCTTC
CDR3aa: CASSPQAGGWGVNEQFF

j_gene: TRBJ1-6
abundance: NA
v_gene: TRBV19
d_gene: TRBD1
CDR3nt: TGTGCCAGTAGTATAGTCGGGACAGATAATTCACCCCTCCACTTT
CDR3aa: CASSIVGTDNSPLHF

j_gene: TRBJ2-7
abundance: NA
v_gene: TRBV7-2
d_gene: NA
CDR3nt: TGTGCCAGCAGCTTAATCAGTGCCTTTCTCCACGAGCAGTACTTC
CDR3aa: CASSLISAFLHEQYF

j_gene: TRBJ2-7
abundance: NA
v_gene: TRBV7-2
d_gene: TRBD2
CDR3nt: TGTGCCAGCAGCTTAGCGGGACTAGCGGGAGTGTCGGAGCAGTACTTC
CDR3aa: CASSLAGLAGVSEQYF

j_gene: TRBJ2-3
abundance: NA
v_gene: TRBV6-1
d_gene: NA
CDR3nt: TGTGCCAGCAACCCTCTCTCCGGGGGATCTACGCAGTATTTT
CDR3aa: CASNPLSGGSTQYF

j_gene: TRBJ1-1
abundance: NA
v_gene: TRBV5-1
d_gene: NA
CDR3nt: TGCGCCAGCAGCTTGTTGCCGGGGGGCACTGAAGCTTTCTTT
CDR3aa: CASSLLPGGTEAFF

j_gene: TRBJ2-7
abundance: NA
v_gene: TRBV2
d_gene: TRBD2
CDR3nt: TGTGCCAGCAGTGAACGGAAGCCGAATAGCGGGGGGCTGAGCTCCTACGAGCAGTACTTC
CDR3aa: CASSERKPNSGGLSSYEQYF

j_gene: TRBJ2-7
abundance: NA
v_gene: TRBV6-1
d_gene: TRBD2
CDR3nt: TGTGCCAGCAGTGACATCCTTAGCGGGAGGCTCTACGAGCAGTACTTC
CDR3aa: CASSDILSGRLYEQYF

j_gene: TRBJ1-1
abundance: few
v_gene: TRBV19
d_gene: NA
CDR3nt: TGTGCCAGTAGTATTGGGGAGAGGGAAGCTTTCTTT
CDR3aa: CASSIGEREAFF

j_gene: TRBJ2-1
abundance: NA
v_gene: TRBV29-1
d_gene: NA
CDR3nt: TGCAGCGTTCCCACCCGGGGGACAGACTTATCCTACAATGAGCAGTTCTTC
CDR3aa: CSVPTRGTDLSYNEQFF

j_gene: TRBJ2-3
abundance: few
v_gene: TRBV5-5
d_gene: NA
CDR3nt: TGTGCCAGCAGTCCTGGTGTTAGCGGCACAGATACGCAGTATTTT
CDR3aa: CASSPGVSGTDTQYF

j_gene: TRBJ2-7
abundance: NA
v_gene: TRBV7-9
d_gene: NA
CDR3nt: TGTGCCAGCAGTATGACAGAGAATACCTACGAGCAGTACTTC
CDR3aa: CASSMTENTYEQYF

j_gene: TRBJ1-1
abundance: once
v_gene: TRBV7-9
d_gene: NA
CDR3nt: TGTGCCAGCAGCGAGGGAATCAGGGGCACTGAAGCTTTCTTT
CDR3aa: CASSEGIRGTEAFF

j_gene: TRBJ2-1
abundance: NA
v_gene: TRBV11-2
d_gene: NA
CDR3nt: TGTGCCAGCAGACCAATTCTTCAGTCCTACAATGAGCAGTTCTTC
CDR3aa: CASRPILQSYNEQFF

j_gene: TRBJ2-7
abundance: NA
v_gene: TRBV7-2
d_gene: TRBD2
CDR3nt: TGTGCCAGCAGCTTAGGGACTAGCGGGAATTACGAGCAGTACTTC
CDR3aa: CASSLGTSGNYEQYF

j_gene: TRBJ1-3
abundance: NA
v_gene: TRBV7-3
d_gene: TRBD1
CDR3nt: TGTGCCAGCAGCGTACAGGGGGCGGCCTCTGGAAACACCATATATTTT
CDR3aa: CASSVQGAASGNTIYF

j_gene: TRBJ1-2
abundance: NA
v_gene: TRBV5-4
d_gene: TRBD1
CDR3nt: TGTGCCAGCACCAGGACAGGGACGTATGGCTACACCTTC
CDR3aa: CASTRTGTYGYTF

j_gene: TRBJ1-2
abundance: NA
v_gene: TRBV7-8
d_gene: NA
CDR3nt: TGTGCCAGCAGCTTAGCGCTAACAGGAAACTATGGCTACACCTTC
CDR3aa: CASSLALTGNYGYTF

j_gene: TRBJ1-2
abundance: NA
v_gene: TRBV7-2
d_gene: TRBD1
CDR3nt: TGTGCCAGCAGCTTCGACAGGGAGAGTGCGGGGTACACCTTC
CDR3aa: CASSFDRESAGYTF

j_gene: TRBJ2-7
abundance: NA
v_gene: TRBV4-1
d_gene: NA
CDR3nt: TGCGCCAGCAGCCAAGGGGCAGGACTTAGAGGCGAGCAGTACTTC
CDR3aa: CASSQGAGLRGEQYF

j_gene: TRBJ1-3
abundance: NA
v_gene: TRBV5-4
d_gene: NA
CDR3nt: TGTGCCAGCAGCTTGAGCACCGGGAGCTCTGGAAACACCATATATTTT
CDR3aa: CASSLSTGSSGNTIYF

j_gene: TRBJ2-5
abundance: NA
v_gene: TRBV19
d_gene: TRBD2
CDR3nt: TGTGCCAGTAGTTCGGGACTAGCGGGAGGAGAGACCCAGTACTTC
CDR3aa: CASSSGLAGGETQYF

j_gene: TRBJ2-1
abundance: NA
v_gene: TRBV6-4
d_gene: NA
CDR3nt: TGTGCCAGCAGTGATAGGGAGCTGGGTGAGCAGTTCTTC
CDR3aa: CASSDRELGEQFF

j_gene: TRBJ2-7
abundance: NA
v_gene: TRBV11-2
d_gene: NA
CDR3nt: TGTGCCAGCAGCTTAGCGGAGGGCTACGAGCAGTACTTC
CDR3aa: CASSLAEGYEQYF

j_gene: TRBJ2-1
abundance: once
v_gene: TRBV6-1
d_gene: NA
CDR3nt: TGTGCCAGCAGTGAAACTGGGCTCTCCTACAATGAGCAGTTCTTC
CDR3aa: CASSETGLSYNEQFF

j_gene: TRBJ2-1
abundance: NA
v_gene: TRBV9
d_gene: TRBD1
CDR3nt: TGTGCCAGCAGCTTCGGACAGGGTGGGTACTCCTACAATGAGCAGTTCTTC
CDR3aa: CASSFGQGGYSYNEQFF

j_gene: TRBJ2-5
abundance: NA
v_gene: TRBV7-3
d_gene: NA
CDR3nt: TGTGCCAGCAGCGCCTACGTTCTAGAGACCCAGTACTTC
CDR3aa: CASSAYVLETQYF

j_gene: TRBJ2-1
abundance: NA
v_gene: TRBV27
d_gene: TRBD2
CDR3nt: TGTGCCAGCAGACACAGTCTAGCGGACAATGAGCAGTTCTTC
CDR3aa: CASRHSLADNEQFF

j_gene: TRBJ1-6
abundance: few
v_gene: TRBV29-1
d_gene: NA
CDR3nt: TGCAGCGCCCTAAATTCACCCCTCCACTTT
CDR3aa: CSALNSPLHF

j_gene: TRBJ2-5
abundance: NA
v_gene: TRBV19
d_gene: TRBD2
CDR3nt: TGTGCCAGTAGTATGGGGACTAGCGGGAACCAAGAGACCCAGTACTTC
CDR3aa: CASSMGTSGNQETQYF